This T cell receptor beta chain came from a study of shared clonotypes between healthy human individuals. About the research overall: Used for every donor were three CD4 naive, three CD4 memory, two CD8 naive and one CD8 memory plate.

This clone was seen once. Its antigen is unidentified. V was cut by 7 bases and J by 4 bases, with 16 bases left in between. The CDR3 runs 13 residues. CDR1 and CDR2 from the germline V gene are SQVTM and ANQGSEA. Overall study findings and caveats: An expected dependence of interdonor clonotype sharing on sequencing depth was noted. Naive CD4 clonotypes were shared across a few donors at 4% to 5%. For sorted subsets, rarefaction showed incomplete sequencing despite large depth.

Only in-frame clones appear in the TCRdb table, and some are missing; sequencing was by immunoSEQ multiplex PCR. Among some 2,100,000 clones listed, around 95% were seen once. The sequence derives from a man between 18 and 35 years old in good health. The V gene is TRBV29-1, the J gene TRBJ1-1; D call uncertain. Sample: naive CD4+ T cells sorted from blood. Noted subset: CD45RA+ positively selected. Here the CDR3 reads CSAVGLLSTEAFF. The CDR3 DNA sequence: TGCAGCGCGGTAGGGCTGCTCAGCACTGAAGCTTTCTTT.